Listed below are T cell receptor beta chains from one sample, sequenced in a study of blood T cell repertoires in COVID-19. Assay: immunoSEQ multiplex PCR; the TCRdb copy retains only in-frame clones and omits some. This table has 250,000 or so clones, roughly nine tenths appearing once. What was sequenced was peripheral blood. Source of these receptors: a man aged 40-49 years with active or convalescent COVID-19. The CDR3 runs from the conserved cysteine through the conserved F or W. A D gene is named only where the DNA matches it firmly. Not all rows give a size; the values are once, few, many and, for expanded clones, a class.

>TRBV5-4|TRBD1|NA|TRBJ1-1
TGTGCCAGCAGCCCCGGGGGACAGGGAAGGGTTGAAGCTTTCTTT
CASSPGGQGRVEAFF
>TRBV10-3|NA|NA|TRBJ2-7
TGTGCCATCAGTGAGTCGAAAGGGGCGCAGTACTTC
CAISESKGAQYF
>TRBV28|NA|NA|TRBJ2-7
TGTGCCAGCAGTTTAATAGGACAGTCCACCTACGAGCAGTACTTC
CASSLIGQSTYEQYF
>TRBV9|NA|many|TRBJ1-2
TGTGCCAGCAGCGTGGGCAGTCCCTATGGCTACACCTTC
CASSVGSPYGYTF
>TRBV19|NA|once|TRBJ1-6
TGTGCCAGTAGTATGTTAGGGGATTCACCCCTCCACTTT
CASSMLGDSPLHF
>TRBV19|NA|NA|TRBJ1-2
TGTGCCAGTCTCGCGGCGGGGTATGGCTACACCTTC
CASLAAGYGYTF
>TRBV13|NA|NA|TRBJ2-1
TGTGCCAGCAGCCCTAGTGTCGCCAATGAGCAGTTCTTC
CASSPSVANEQFF
>TRBV21-1|NA|NA|TRBJ1-5
TGTGCCAGCAGCAAAGACAGGGGGAAGCGAGGAAGCAATCAGCCCCAGCATTTT
CASSKDRGKRGSNQPQHF
>TRBV25-1|TRBD2|once|TRBJ2-5
TGTGCCAGCAAGCGGGGTTTCAAAGAGACCCAGTACTTC
CASKRGFKETQYF
>TRBV6-1|TRBD2|NA|TRBJ2-4
TGTGCCAGCAGTGAAGCGCGCGGGGGAGCCAAAAACATTCAGTACTTC
CASSEARGGAKNIQYF
>TRBV5-4|TRBD1|NA|TRBJ2-5
TGTGCCAGCAGCTTGGGGGGGACAGGGTACCAAGAGACCCAGTACTTC
CASSLGGTGYQETQYF
>TRBV6-5|TRBD2|NA|TRBJ2-3
TGTGCCAGCAGACCGATTAGCGGGGGGCCGGGGACGCAGTATTTT
CASRPISGGPGTQYF
>TRBV5-5|NA|NA|TRBJ2-7
TGTGCCAGCAGCTCCGTGAGTTACGAGCAGTACTTC
CASSSVSYEQYF
>TRBV9|NA|few|TRBJ2-7
TGTGCCAGCAGCAAAGACCCCAGGGTTCACGAGCAGTACTTC
CASSKDPRVHEQYF
>TRBV6-2/TRBV6-3|NA|NA|TRBJ2-5
TGTGCCAGCAGTTACTCTGGGACAAACCAAGAGACCCAGTACTTC
CASSYSGTNQETQYF
>TRBV5-1|TRBD1|NA|TRBJ1-2
TGCGCCAGCAGCTCAGGGACAGGCGGCTATGGCTACACCTTC
CASSSGTGGYGYTF
>TRBV5-4|NA|NA|TRBJ1-2
TGTGCCAGCAGCTTGTCTTCAGGTCCAATCTATGGCTACACCTTC
CASSLSSGPIYGYTF
>TRBV11-2|NA|once|TRBJ1-4
TGTGCCAGCAGCTTCAGCGAAACTAATGAAAAACTGTTTTTT
CASSFSETNEKLFF
>TRBV4-1|TRBD1|NA|TRBJ1-6
TGCGCCAGCAGCCAAACAGGGGGCCAATCACCCCTCCACTTT
CASSQTGGQSPLHF
>TRBV7-6|TRBD1|NA|TRBJ1-5
TGTGCCAGCAGCTTAAGGGACAGGGGATATAGCAATCAGCCCCAGCATTTT
CASSLRDRGYSNQPQHF
>TRBV27|TRBD2|NA|TRBJ2-6
TGTGCCAGCAGCTTCGGGGGGGGCGGGGCCAACGTCCTGACTTTC
CASSFGGGGANVLTF
>TRBV6-1|NA|NA|TRBJ2-2
TGTGCCAGCAGTGAAGAGGGCAGGGGAATCGGGGAGCTGTTTTTT
CASSEEGRGIGELFF
>TRBV15|TRBD2|NA|TRBJ2-3
TGTGCCACCAGCCTATTTTCAGGGACTAGCGGGACAGATACGCAGTATTTT
CATSLFSGTSGTDTQYF
>TRBV30|NA|NA|TRBJ2-7
TGTGCCTGGAGATTACCCGTGGACAGCCACTACGAGCAGTACTTC
CAWRLPVDSHYEQYF
>TRBV5-1|TRBD2|NA|TRBJ2-1
TGCGCCAGCAGCTTGGAGGCGGGGGGGCCGAGTGAGCAGTTCTTC
CASSLEAGGPSEQFF